Listed below are T cell receptor beta chains from one sample, sequenced in a study of TIL therapy for anti-PD-1-resistant metastatic lung cancer. This table comes from immunoSEQ multiplex PCR, and its TCRdb copy is limited to in-frame clones, with some not included. The data hold about 59,000 clones, with around 70% observed a single time. The source material was blood, sampled at baseline. These receptors were obtained from a person between 25 and 80 years old with non-small cell lung cancer. Each CDR3 is given with its conserved first and last residue. Each record gives: J gene, V gene, D gene, clone size, CDR3 protein, CDR3 DNA. The D gene is left open where the match is weak. Not every row has a clone size; where given, it reads once, few, many or a size class.

>TRBJ2-7|TRBV4-2|NA|NA
CASSQERWSPTYEQYF
TGTGCCAGCAGCCAAGAAAGGTGGAGTCCCACCTACGAGCAGTACTTC
>TRBJ1-6|TRBV19|TRBD1|NA
CASQTRGVYNSPLHF
TGTGCCAGTCAGACCAGGGGGGTCTATAATTCACCCCTCCACTTT
>TRBJ1-1|TRBV4-3|NA|NA
CASSQDRYTEAFF
TGCGCCAGCAGCCAAGACAGGTACACTGAAGCTTTCTTT
>TRBJ1-2|TRBV9|NA|NA
CASSVLDEANDGYTF
TGTGCCAGCAGCGTACTCGACGAGGCGAACGATGGCTACACCTTC
>TRBJ1-2|TRBV4-1|TRBD1|NA
CASSPPRTGYGYTF
TGCGCCAGCAGCCCCCCCCGGACAGGCTATGGCTACACCTTC
>TRBJ1-2|TRBV6-1|TRBD1|NA
CASKFSGGGYTF
TGTGCCAGCAAATTCTCAGGGGGTGGCTACACCTTC
>TRBJ1-4|TRBV7-8|NA|NA
CASSLGATNEKLFF
TGTGCCAGCAGCTTGGGAGCAACTAATGAAAAACTGTTTTTT
>TRBJ2-3|TRBV4-2|TRBD2|NA
CASSPGGLAGSDTQYF
TGTGCCAGCAGCCCCGGGGGGCTAGCGGGGTCAGATACGCAGTATTTT
>TRBJ2-3|TRBV4-3|NA|NA
CASSQELGGPDTQYF
TGCGCCAGCAGCCAAGAACTCGGGGGGCCGGATACGCAGTATTTT
>TRBJ1-2|TRBV10-3|NA|NA
CASGGSQANYGYIF
TGTGCCTCTGGGGGCAGCCAAGCTAACTATGGCTACATCTTC
>TRBJ2-7|TRBV30|TRBD2|NA
CAWSVPSGDTNIEQYF
TGTGCCTGGAGTGTACCCAGCGGGGATACAAACATCGAGCAGTACTTC
>TRBJ1-2|TRBV28|NA|few
CASSPWEEGYTF
TGTGCCAGCAGTCCCTGGGAGGAAGGCTACACCTTC
>TRBJ2-7|TRBV19|NA|NA
CASSPLGGSYEQYF
TGTGCCAGTAGCCCACTCGGGGGAAGCTACGAGCAGTACTTC
>TRBJ2-1|TRBV7-3|TRBD2|NA
CASSPSPGLANNEQFF
TGTGCCAGCAGCCCATCGCCGGGACTAGCGAACAATGAGCAGTTCTTC
>TRBJ2-7|TRBV27|NA|few
CASSPASSYEQYF
TGTGCCAGCAGTCCGGCATCCTCCTACGAGCAGTACTTC
>TRBJ2-1|TRBV5-1|NA|NA
CASSLGDKYNEQFF
TGCGCCAGCAGCTTGGGGGACAAGTACAATGAGCAGTTCTTC
>TRBJ1-2|TRBV28|NA|NA
CASRWDISNYGYTF
TGTGCCAGCAGGTGGGACATTTCTAACTATGGCTACACCTTC
>TRBJ2-7|TRBV6-6|TRBD1|NA
CASRTRGPTYEQYF
TGTGCCAGCAGGACCAGGGGGCCAACCTACGAGCAGTACTTC
>TRBJ1-5|TRBV28|NA|NA
CASSFFRGGNQPQHF
TGTGCCAGCAGTTTCTTTAGGGGCGGCAATCAGCCCCAGCATTTT
>TRBJ2-7|TRBV6-5|TRBD2|NA
CASSPGLAPNEQYF
TGTGCCAGCAGTCCGGGACTAGCCCCTAACGAGCAGTACTTC
>TRBJ1-6|TRBV4-2|NA|NA
CASSQDRAREDSPLHF
TGTGCCAGCAGCCAAGATAGGGCCAGGGAGGATTCACCCCTCCACTTT
>TRBJ1-4|TRBV7-2|NA|NA
CASSLEAWADNEKLFF
TGTGCCAGCAGCTTAGAGGCCTGGGCAGACAATGAAAAACTGTTTTTT
>TRBJ2-7|TRBV27|NA|NA
CASSLWGRGDEQYF
TGTGCCAGCAGTTTATGGGGCCGGGGTGACGAGCAGTACTTC
>TRBJ1-2|TRBV10-3|NA|NA
CAISGGTKTYGYTF
TGTGCCATCAGTGGGGGCACGAAAACCTATGGCTACACCTTC
>TRBJ2-7|TRBV27|NA|NA
CASKFQGSLYEQYF
TGTGCCAGCAAATTCCAGGGAAGCCTCTACGAGCAGTACTTC
>TRBJ1-2|TRBV15|NA|few
CATSRGQVSNYGYTF
TGTGCCACCAGCAGAGGACAGGTATCTAACTATGGCTACACCTTC
>TRBJ2-5|TRBV19|TRBD2|NA
CASSALGLAGVETQYF
TGTGCCAGTAGTGCCCTCGGACTAGCGGGAGTCGAGACCCAGTACTTC
>TRBJ2-1|TRBV7-7|TRBD2|NA
CASSLGTSASSYNEQFF
TGTGCTAGCAGCTTGGGGACTAGCGCGAGCTCCTACAATGAGCAGTTCTTC
>TRBJ2-7|TRBV28|NA|NA
CASSPPHRGWGEQYF
TGTGCCAGCAGTCCCCCTCACCGGGGGTGGGGGGAGCAGTACTTC
>TRBJ2-3|TRBV6-5|TRBD1|NA
CASSYGTVRTDTQYF
TGTGCCAGCAGTTACGGGACAGTACGCACAGATACGCAGTATTTT
>TRBJ2-3|TRBV7-2|TRBD2|NA
CASSLARLAGGPSDTQYF
TGTGCCAGCAGCTTAGCCCGACTAGCGGGGGGGCCGTCAGATACGCAGTATTTT
>TRBJ1-5|TRBV5-5|NA|few
CASSPDSGQPQHF
TGTGCCAGCAGCCCCGACAGCGGTCAGCCCCAGCATTTT
>TRBJ2-7|TRBV2|NA|NA
CASRAGQNYYEQYF
TGTGCCAGCAGGGCCGGACAGAATTACTACGAGCAGTACTTC
>TRBJ1-1|TRBV7-2|TRBD1|once
CASSLGQGAEAFF
TGTGCCAGCAGCTTGGGACAGGGTGCTGAAGCTTTCTTT
>TRBJ2-1|TRBV27|TRBD1|NA
CASSLTGIYNEQFF
TGTGCCAGCAGTTTGACAGGGATCTACAATGAGCAGTTCTTC
>TRBJ2-7|TRBV5-1|TRBD1|NA
CASSYDRGSDEQYF
TGCGCCAGCAGCTACGACAGGGGTAGCGACGAGCAGTACTTC
>TRBJ2-1|TRBV11-2|NA|NA
CASSFGTDNEQFF
TGTGCCAGCAGCTTTGGGACTGACAATGAGCAGTTCTTC
>TRBJ2-7|TRBV4-2|NA|NA
CASSPARDQTEREQYF
TGTGCCAGCAGCCCAGCCCGGGACCAGACGGAGAGGGAGCAGTACTTC
>TRBJ1-1|TRBV4-3|NA|NA
CASSQFRRNTEAFF
TGCGCCAGCAGCCAATTTCGGCGGAACACTGAAGCTTTCTTT
>TRBJ2-2|TRBV10-3|TRBD1|NA
CAIRDRGWSTGELFF
TGTGCCATCAGGGACAGGGGGTGGAGCACCGGGGAGCTGTTTTTT